This T cell receptor beta chain was documented in a study of response to subunit inactivated influenza vaccine. General study points: Only a handful of new T cells, the authors suggested, are recruited with each seasonal influenza vaccination.

Via MiXCR, TCRdb re-called the RT-PCR reads, giving one row per CDR3 protein. The top ten clones hold about an eighth of a sample with approximately 500,000 distinct CDR3 sequences, about an eighth of them seen once. Remarks on this clonotype: Its antigen is not identified.

Per germline, CDR1 LNHDA and CDR2 SQIVND (reference sequence). CDR3 size: 14 residues. Unmatched junction bases numbered 9, after V lost 10 bases and J lost 7 bases. This sequence originates from a man over 45 who received an inactivated influenza vaccine. The rearrangement links TRBV19 to TRBJ2-1, with TRBD2 matching 11 bases. The starting material was PBMCs from blood, obtained roughly 6 weeks after vaccination. The DNA of the CDR3 is TGTGCCACTATGTTAGCGGGAGGGCGAAATGAGCAGTTCTTC. Protein product: CATMLAGGRNEQFF.